This T cell receptor (beta chain) was identified during a study of tumor and adjacent non-tumor tissue in lung cancer. In the study overall: On average, productive TCRbeta reads reached roughly 4 million per sample.

Germline V gives CDR1 DFQATT, CDR2 SNEGSKA (reference sequence). V dropped 5 bases and J dropped 6; count of bases not matched to a gene: 14. This CDR3 region has 15 residues. This sample's RNA came from whole unsorted tissue. More than 3 cm separated this lung sample from the edge of the tumor. The library came from three nested PCR rounds adapted from ARM-PCR protocols. TCRdb redid the calling of the multiplex PCR reads with MiXCR, one entry per CDR3 protein. The table shows some 100,000 distinct CDR3 sequences, with roughly 80% occurring only once. This sequence joins TRBV20-1 and TRBJ2-3, with 7 bases identical to TRBD2. The source is a man aged 55 to 70 with small cell lung cancer. The source material was distant non-tumor lung tissue. Written as DNA, the CDR3 is TGCAGTGCTTGGGATGTAGGACTAGGTAGGGATACGCAGTATTTT. Translation: CSAWDVGLGRDTQYF.